This is a list of T cell receptor beta chains from one sample in a study of cytomegalovirus exposure and HLA in healthy donors. The data were produced by immunoSEQ multiplex PCR, yet TCRdb's version contains in-frame clones alone and is incomplete. The sample holds approximately 170,000 clones, around four fifths seen once. Material: PBMCs. The receptor source for this set is a man younger than 40 in good health and CMV-seropositive. Each CDR3 is given with its conserved first and last residue. D genes are given only for firm matches. The size field is filled for only some rows; it gives once, few, many or a size class.

d_gene,abundance,j_gene,v_gene,CDR3nt,CDR3aa
.,.,TRBJ1-4,TRBV6-1,TGTGCCAGCAGTGAGAGGGGGGGGGAAAAACTGTTTTTT,CASSERGGEKLFF
.,.,TRBJ1-2,TRBV27,TGTGCCAGCAGTATACAGGGTAACTATGGCTACACCTTC,CASSIQGNYGYTF
.,.,TRBJ1-2,TRBV19,TGTGCCAGTAGTATAGAGGGGGCGGGTGTTGGCTACACCTTC,CASSIEGAGVGYTF
TRBD1,.,TRBJ1-1,TRBV11-2,TGTGCCAGCAGCTTCCCGGGACAGGACCGGTCTCTCGCTTTCTTT,CASSFPGQDRSLAFF
.,.,TRBJ1-5,TRBV7-8,TGTGCCAGCAGCGCACAGGGAGTCCAGCAGCCCCAGCATTTT,CASSAQGVQQPQHF
TRBD1,.,TRBJ2-7,TRBV6-5,TGTGCCAGCAGTTATAGGGACAGGGCCTACGAGCAGTACTTC,CASSYRDRAYEQYF
TRBD2,.,TRBJ2-7,TRBV19,TGTGCCAGTAGTAAACTAGCGGGGGGAAATGGGGAGCAGTACTTC,CASSKLAGGNGEQYF
.,.,TRBJ2-3,TRBV7-9,TGTGCCAGCAGCGATCCGAAGACTAGGCATTTCACAGATACGCAGTATTTT,CASSDPKTRHFTDTQYF
TRBD1,.,TRBJ2-2,TRBV7-3,TGTGCCAGCAGAACCGGGACAGGGGGCGGGAGCGGGGAGCTGTTTTTT,CASRTGTGGGSGELFF
TRBD1,.,TRBJ2-7,TRBV27,TGTGCCAGCAGTCCTGGACAGGCCTACGAGCAGTACTTC,CASSPGQAYEQYF
TRBD2,.,TRBJ2-5,TRBV7-9,TGTGCCAGCAGCTTAGGTCTCCAGCGGGGGGACCAAGAGACCCAGTACTTC,CASSLGLQRGDQETQYF
TRBD2,.,TRBJ2-3,TRBV9,TGTGCCAGCAGCCCACGGGGGGGCCTCGAAGATACGCAGTATTTT,CASSPRGGLEDTQYF
TRBD1,.,TRBJ1-2,TRBV6-5,TGTGCCAGCAGTTACTCCGGGGGACAGGGGGGACGCGGCTACACCTTC,CASSYSGGQGGRGYTF
TRBD1,.,TRBJ2-7,TRBV19,TGTGCCAGTAGTATTGTGACAGGGGGGGACTACGAGCAGTACTTC,CASSIVTGGDYEQYF
.,.,TRBJ2-3,TRBV29-1,TGCAGCGTTTTTACTAGCTACACAGATACGCAGTATTTT,CSVFTSYTDTQYF
.,once,TRBJ2-1,TRBV4-1,TGCGCCAGCAGCCAGGAGGTAGCGCCGGGCAATGAGCAGTTCTTC,CASSQEVAPGNEQFF
TRBD2,.,TRBJ2-3,TRBV2,TGTGCCAGCAGTGAATTTGGGGGGGTTGGAGATACGCAGTATTTT,CASSEFGGVGDTQYF
TRBD2,.,TRBJ2-7,TRBV9,TGTGCCAGCAGCGTAGGCCGGGGGGGCAGCTACGAGCAGTACTTC,CASSVGRGGSYEQYF
TRBD1,.,TRBJ1-1,TRBV6-6,TGTGCCAGCATCGGACAGGGAATGAGGAACACTGAAGCTTTCTTT,CASIGQGMRNTEAFF
.,.,TRBJ2-5,TRBV27,TGTGCCAGCAGTTTATTCGAGGGGAGGTCTCTGGAGACCCAGTACTTC,CASSLFEGRSLETQYF
.,once,TRBJ2-3,TRBV7-3,TGTGCCAGCAGCTTAGGTGGGGCGTCCCAAGGGACGCAGTATTTT,CASSLGGASQGTQYF
.,.,TRBJ1-5,TRBV6-6,TGTGCCAGCAGTTACCCCAGTGATAATCAGCCCCAGCATTTT,CASSYPSDNQPQHF
TRBD1,.,TRBJ2-7,TRBV27,TGTGCCAGCAGTAAAAATCTAGGACAGGGCTACTACGAGCAGTACTTC,CASSKNLGQGYYEQYF
.,.,TRBJ1-4,TRBV5-1,TGCGCCAGCAGCTTCTCGGGAGCAACTAATGAAAAACTGTTTTTT,CASSFSGATNEKLFF
TRBD2,.,TRBJ2-3,TRBV7-2,TGTGCCAGCAGCCGGTACGGGGGGGGTGCAGATACGCAGTATTTT,CASSRYGGGADTQYF
.,.,TRBJ2-1,TRBV5-4,TGTGCCAGCAGCTTGGTCGGTGAGCAGTTCTTC,CASSLVGEQFF
TRBD2,.,TRBJ2-2,TRBV4-3,TGCGCCAGCAGCCAAACGGGGGGAATGGTAGCCGGGGAGCTGTTTTTT,CASSQTGGMVAGELFF
.,.,TRBJ2-3,TRBV2,TGTGCCAGCTCCGCTACCACAGATACGCAGTATTTT,CASSATTDTQYF
TRBD1,.,TRBJ1-1,TRBV5-1,TGCGCCAGCAGCCCGGGACAGGGGACTTTGAACACTGAAGCTTTCTTT,CASSPGQGTLNTEAFF
.,few,TRBJ1-5,TRBV4-3,TGCGCCAGCAGCCAGGGACACCATAGCAATCAGCCCCAGCATTTT,CASSQGHHSNQPQHF
TRBD2,.,TRBJ2-1,TRBV9,TGTGCCAGCAGCGTAGCTGAGCGGGGGGGCGGTTACAATGAGCAGTTCTTC,CASSVAERGGGYNEQFF
.,.,TRBJ1-5,TRBV7-8,TGTGCCAGCAGCGTCCCAGGTGATCAGCCCCAGCATTTT,CASSVPGDQPQHF
TRBD1,.,TRBJ1-6,TRBV27,TGTGCCAGCAGTTCCCGCCCGACAGGGTATAATTCACCCCTCCACTTT,CASSSRPTGYNSPLHF
TRBD1,.,TRBJ2-5,TRBV7-9,TGTGCCAGCAGCTCTGCCCTCGACAGGGGGCGCGAAGAGACCCAGTACTTC,CASSSALDRGREETQYF
.,once,TRBJ2-7,TRBV5-1,TGCGCCAGCAGCTTGGATCCAGCGGACGAGCAGTACTTC,CASSLDPADEQYF
TRBD2,.,TRBJ2-1,TRBV6-6,TGTGCCAGCAACCCCCCAGCGGGGCCCTCCTACAATGAGCAGTTCTTC,CASNPPAGPSYNEQFF
TRBD1,once,TRBJ2-2,TRBV9,TGTGCCAGCAGCGGGGGACAGGGGTTAGTCGGGGAGCTGTTTTTT,CASSGGQGLVGELFF
TRBD1,.,TRBJ1-2,TRBV2,TGTGCCAGCAAGAGGACAGGGGGTCCCCCGCCGTATGGCTACACCTTC,CASKRTGGPPPYGYTF
.,.,TRBJ2-3,TRBV18,TGTGCCAGCTCAAGGAGAGAGGGCCGGCCAGATACGCAGTATTTT,CASSRREGRPDTQYF
TRBD1,.,TRBJ1-5,TRBV5-1,TGCGCCAGCAGCAAACAAGGGGGCGGTCAGCCCCAGCATTTT,CASSKQGGGQPQHF
.,.,TRBJ2-7,TRBV11-1,TGTGCCAGCAGCTTATCGGAGGCCCGGGACTACGAGCAGTACTTC,CASSLSEARDYEQYF
TRBD2,.,TRBJ2-4,TRBV7-3,TGTGCCAGCAGCCTCCATGCGCTAGCGGGGCAAAACATTCAGTACTTC,CASSLHALAGQNIQYF
.,.,TRBJ2-7,TRBV5-1,TGCGCCAGCAGCTCCAATCAGGGACTCTCCTACGAGCAGTACTTC,CASSSNQGLSYEQYF
.,.,TRBJ1-5,TRBV25-1,TGTGCCAGCAGTGACGATCAGCCCCAGCATTTT,CASSDDQPQHF
.,once,TRBJ1-2,TRBV7-9,TGTGCCAGCAGCTCGGGGGGAACTAACTATGGCTACACCTTC,CASSSGGTNYGYTF
.,.,TRBJ2-7,TRBV19,TGTGCCAGTAGTATAGTAGACAGTTCCTACGAGCAGTACTTC,CASSIVDSSYEQYF
.,.,TRBJ2-1,TRBV11-2,TGTGCCAGCAGCTTAGTTGGGGGGTACAATGAGCAGTTCTTC,CASSLVGGYNEQFF
TRBD1,.,TRBJ1-2,TRBV5-8,TGTGCCAGCAGCACCCGACAGGGGGGACCCCCTTCGGGCTACACCTTC,CASSTRQGGPPSGYTF
TRBD2,.,TRBJ2-3,TRBV30,TGTGCCTGGTTTAGCGGGGGAGGAGCAGATACGCAGTATTTT,CAWFSGGGADTQYF
TRBD1,.,TRBJ2-3,TRBV5-1,TGCGCCAGCAGCCGCGGGACAGGGTACCCAGATACGCAGTATTTT,CASSRGTGYPDTQYF
.,.,TRBJ1-1,TRBV30,TGTGCCTGGCACTGGAGGGGAAGGACTGAAGCTTTCTTT,CAWHWRGRTEAFF
.,.,TRBJ1-5,TRBV7-2,TGTGCCAGCAGCCCCCGGACAGTCGAAGGGAATCAGCCCCAGCATTTT,CASSPRTVEGNQPQHF